This TCR beta chain was captured in a study of blood T cell repertoires in COVID-19. The wider study: Spain, Italy and the United States supplied samples that represented acute and convalescent COVID-19.

Only in-frame clones appear in the TCRdb table, and some are missing; sequencing was by immunoSEQ multiplex PCR. This sample has 210,000 or so clones, with around 79% found just once. This CDR3 is 14 amino acids long. The germline gives CDR1 MNHEY, CDR2 SMNVEV (reference sequence). The V end lost 5 bases, the J end lost 4 bases, and 12 bases lay between the germline ends. The sequence was collected from a man aged 50 or older who had recovered from COVID-19. V gene TRBV27 combines with J gene TRBJ1-3; unclear D gene. The sequencing input was peripheral blood. CDR3: CASSRTAVGNTIYF. CDR3 coding DNA: TGTGCCAGCAGTAGAACAGCAGTGGGAAACACCATATATTTT.